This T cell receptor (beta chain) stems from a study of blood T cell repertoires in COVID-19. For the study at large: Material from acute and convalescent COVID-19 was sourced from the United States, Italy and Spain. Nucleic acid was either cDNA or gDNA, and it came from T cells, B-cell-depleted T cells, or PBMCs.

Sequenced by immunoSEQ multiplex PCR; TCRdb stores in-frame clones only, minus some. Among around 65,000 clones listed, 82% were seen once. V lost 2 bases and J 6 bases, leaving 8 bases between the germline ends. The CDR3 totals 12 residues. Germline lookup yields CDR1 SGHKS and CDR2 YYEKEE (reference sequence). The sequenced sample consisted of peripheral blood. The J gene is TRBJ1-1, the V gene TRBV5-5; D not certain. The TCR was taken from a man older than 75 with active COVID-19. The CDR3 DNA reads TGTGCCAGCAGCTTTGTCCGGGCTGAAGCTTTCTTT. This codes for CASSFVRAEAFF.